What follows is one TCR beta chain and its context. Its target is not known. TCRdb's copy holds only in-frame clones and misses some; the assay was immunoSEQ multiplex PCR. This table has tens of thousands of clones, about 70% appearing once. This record comes from a study of cytotoxic CD8 clonotypes in ibrutinib-treated CLL. In the study overall: Response sampling came at median roughly 11 months of treatment, ranging about 6 to 36 months. On average, each sample had 255,043 productive templates and 100,000 or so productive rearrangements. Study-wide results and limits: Sustained-remission and progressing patients' sampling times differed.

Genomic DNA in a quantity of roughly 2 micrograms was derived from cryopreserved PBMCs for TCR beta libraries. After removal of 4 bases from V and 5 bases from J, the junction contained 10 bases not matched to a gene. This CDR3 has 16 residues. In germline, CDR1 is SGHDT, CDR2 YYEEEE. The chain uses TRBV5-6 and TRBJ2-1, with 9 bases aligning to TRBD1. The sequences come from PBMCs, collected after 12 months of ibrutinib treatment. This receptor was obtained from a human donor with chronic lymphocytic leukemia. CDR3: CASSTYRGLGDNEQFF. Written as DNA, the CDR3 is TGTGCCAGCAGCACCTACAGGGGGCTTGGGGACAATGAGCAGTTCTTC.